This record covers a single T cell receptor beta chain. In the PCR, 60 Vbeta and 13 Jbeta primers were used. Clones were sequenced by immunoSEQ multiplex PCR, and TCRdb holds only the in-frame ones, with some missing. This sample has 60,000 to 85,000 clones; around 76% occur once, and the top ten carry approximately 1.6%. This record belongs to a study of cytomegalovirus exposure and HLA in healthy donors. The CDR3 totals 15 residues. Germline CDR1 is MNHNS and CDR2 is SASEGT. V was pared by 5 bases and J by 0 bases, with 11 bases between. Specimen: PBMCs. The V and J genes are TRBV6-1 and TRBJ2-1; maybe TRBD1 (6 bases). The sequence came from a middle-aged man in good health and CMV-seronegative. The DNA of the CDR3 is TGTGCCAGCAGTACAGGGTCTAGCTCCTACAATGAGCAGTTCTTC. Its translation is CASSTGSSSYNEQFF.